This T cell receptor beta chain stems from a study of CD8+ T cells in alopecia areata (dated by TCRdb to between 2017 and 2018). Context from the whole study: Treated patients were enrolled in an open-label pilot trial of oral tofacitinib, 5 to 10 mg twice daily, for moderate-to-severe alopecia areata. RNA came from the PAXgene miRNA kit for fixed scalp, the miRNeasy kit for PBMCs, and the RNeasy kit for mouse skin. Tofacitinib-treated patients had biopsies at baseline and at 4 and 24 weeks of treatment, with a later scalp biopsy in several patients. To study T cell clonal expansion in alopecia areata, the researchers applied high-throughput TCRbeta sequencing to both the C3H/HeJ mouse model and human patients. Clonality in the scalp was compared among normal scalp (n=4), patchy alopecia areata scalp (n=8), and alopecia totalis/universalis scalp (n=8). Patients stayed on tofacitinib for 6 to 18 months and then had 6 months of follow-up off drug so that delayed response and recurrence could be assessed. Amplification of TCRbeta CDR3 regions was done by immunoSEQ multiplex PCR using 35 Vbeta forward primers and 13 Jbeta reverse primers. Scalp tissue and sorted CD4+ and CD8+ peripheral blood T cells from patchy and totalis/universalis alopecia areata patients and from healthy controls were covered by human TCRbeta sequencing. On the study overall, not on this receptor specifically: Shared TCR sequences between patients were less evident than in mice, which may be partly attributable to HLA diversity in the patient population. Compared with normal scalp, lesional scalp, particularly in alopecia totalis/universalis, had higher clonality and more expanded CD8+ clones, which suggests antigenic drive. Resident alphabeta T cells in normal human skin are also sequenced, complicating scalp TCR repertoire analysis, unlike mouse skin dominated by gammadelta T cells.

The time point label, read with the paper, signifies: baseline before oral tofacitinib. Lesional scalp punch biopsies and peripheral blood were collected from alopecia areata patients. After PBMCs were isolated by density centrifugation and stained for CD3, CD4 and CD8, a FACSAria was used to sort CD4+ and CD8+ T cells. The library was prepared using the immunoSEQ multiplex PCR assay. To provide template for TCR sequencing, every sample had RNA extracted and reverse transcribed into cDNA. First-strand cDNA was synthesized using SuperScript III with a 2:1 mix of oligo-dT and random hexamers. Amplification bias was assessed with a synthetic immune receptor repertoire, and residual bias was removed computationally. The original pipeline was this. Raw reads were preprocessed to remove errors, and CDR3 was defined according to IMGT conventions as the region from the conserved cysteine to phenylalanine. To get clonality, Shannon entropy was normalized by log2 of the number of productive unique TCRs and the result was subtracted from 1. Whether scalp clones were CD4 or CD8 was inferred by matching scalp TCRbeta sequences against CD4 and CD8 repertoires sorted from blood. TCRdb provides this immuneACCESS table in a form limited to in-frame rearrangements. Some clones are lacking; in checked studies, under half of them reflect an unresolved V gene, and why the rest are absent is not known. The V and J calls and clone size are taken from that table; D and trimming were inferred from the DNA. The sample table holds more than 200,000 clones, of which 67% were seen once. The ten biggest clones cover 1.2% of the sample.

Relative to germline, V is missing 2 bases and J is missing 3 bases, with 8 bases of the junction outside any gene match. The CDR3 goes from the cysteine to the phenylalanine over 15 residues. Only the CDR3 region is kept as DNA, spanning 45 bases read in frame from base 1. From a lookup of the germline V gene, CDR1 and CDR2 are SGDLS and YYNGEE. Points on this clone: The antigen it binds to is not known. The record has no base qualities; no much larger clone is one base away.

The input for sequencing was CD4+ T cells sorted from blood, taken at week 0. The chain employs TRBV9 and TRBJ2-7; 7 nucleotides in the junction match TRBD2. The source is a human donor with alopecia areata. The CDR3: CASSVGAGEDYEQYF. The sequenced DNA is TGTGCCAGCAGCGTCGGGGCGGGGGAGGACTACGAGCAGTACTTC.